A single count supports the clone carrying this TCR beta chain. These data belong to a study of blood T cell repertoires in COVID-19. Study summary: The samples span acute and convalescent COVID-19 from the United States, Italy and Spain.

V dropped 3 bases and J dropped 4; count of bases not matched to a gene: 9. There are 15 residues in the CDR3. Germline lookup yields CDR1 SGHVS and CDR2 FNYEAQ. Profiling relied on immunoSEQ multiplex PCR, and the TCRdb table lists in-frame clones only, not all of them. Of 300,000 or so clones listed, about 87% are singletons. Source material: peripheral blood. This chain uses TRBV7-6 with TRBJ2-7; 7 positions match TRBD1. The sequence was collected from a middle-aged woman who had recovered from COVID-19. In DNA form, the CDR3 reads TGTGCCAGCAGCTTCACAGGGGTTGGAGGATACGAGCAGTACTTC. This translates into CASSFTGVGGYEQYF.